This T cell receptor beta chain was obtained from a study of T cells after yellow fever vaccination. TCRdb reprocessed the 5' RACE reads with MiXCR, giving one entry per CDR3 protein. The sample contains 90,000 to 130,000 distinct CDR3 sequences, approximately 8.4% of which appear only once. This clonotype occurred many times. The input for sequencing was CD8+ T cells sorted from PBMCs, taken 45 days after the yellow fever booster vaccination. The sequence was obtained from a man aged 30 to 45 who received the YFV17D yellow fever vaccine.

The CDR3 region is CASSQGILAGDHYEQYF. CDR3 DNA sequence: TGCGCCAGCAGCCAGGGTATCTTAGCGGGAGACCACTACGAGCAGTACTTC. V usage is TRBV4-3 and J usage is TRBJ2-7; 9 bases fit TRBD2. The CDR3 length is 17 residues. In germline, CDR1 is LGHNA, CDR2 YSLEER. Germline trimming cut 3 bases from V and 3 bases from J; bases unmatched to any gene: 12.